The 30 T cell receptor beta chains below were found in one sample sequenced in a study of blood T cell repertoires in COVID-19. The data were produced by immunoSEQ multiplex PCR, yet TCRdb's version contains in-frame clones alone and is incomplete. Of around 170,000 clones listed, 81% were seen once; the top ten hold roughly 10%. Sequencing used peripheral blood. The source of these receptors is a woman of 80 years or more with COVID-19, enrolled during active disease.

This chain links TRBV5-8 with TRBJ1-6; perhaps TRBD1 as D (6 bases). The CDR3 loop spans 14 amino acids. Germline V gene sequence: CDR1 SGHTS, CDR2 YDEGEE. The V gene lost 8 bases and the J gene lost 1 base, with 10 bases spanning the gap. The CDR3 loop reads CASRRGSYNSPLHF. The CDR3 DNA reads as TGTGCCAGTCGAAGGGGGTCCTATAATTCACCCCTCCACTTT.

The chain is built from TRBV24-1 and TRBJ2-3; 7 bases map to TRBD2. This CDR3 spans 15 amino acids. The V and J ends lost 0 bases and 2 bases, in that order; junction bases with no gene match: 1. Germline-derived CDR1 and CDR2 are KGHDR and SFDVKD. CDR3 in amino acids: CATSDLRGDTDTQYF. The DNA of the CDR3 is TGTGCCACCAGTGATTTGCGGGGGGACACAGATACGCAGTATTTT.

DNA of the CDR3: TGCGCCAGCAGCCACATGACAGGGAGCTACAATGAGCAGTTCTTC. This sequence encodes CASSHMTGSYNEQFF. The V gene is TRBV4-3, the J gene TRBJ2-1; TRBD1 matches at 7 bases. With 3 bases clipped from V and 3 bases from J, the junction kept 5 bases outside the gene matches. Germline loops: CDR1 LGHNA, CDR2 YSLEER. This CDR3 is built from 15 residues.

The chain joins TRBV15 to TRBJ1-1, with 11 bases fitting TRBD1. Losses at the gene ends were 3 bases for V and 6 bases for J; bases not matched to a gene: 9. CDR1 is LNHNV and CDR2 is YYDKDF in the germline V gene (reference sequence). The CDR3 runs 16 residues. The CDR3 region has the DNA TGTGCCACCAGCAGCTGGACAGGGGGCGGATCATCTGAAGCTTTCTTT. Translating gives CATSSWTGGGSSEAFF.

The chain uses TRBV16 and TRBJ2-7, with a weak D call TRBD1 (5 bases). Germline V gene sequence: CDR1 KGHSY, CDR2 FQNENV. V was trimmed by 0 bases and J by 2 bases, leaving 5 bases between them. This CDR3 is built from 13 residues. The CDR3 nucleotides read TGTGCCAGCAGCCAATCGGACACCTACGAGCAGTACTTC. It translates to CASSQSDTYEQYF.

J is TRBJ2-5 and V is TRBV7-9, with D possibly being TRBD2 (6 bases). There are 14 residues in the CDR3. V was trimmed by 0 bases and J by 5 bases, leaving 10 bases between them. Germline CDR1 SEHNR, CDR2 FQNEAQ (reference sequence). The CDR3 here is CASSLAGGLETQYF. The CDR3 bases are TGTGCCAGCAGCTTAGCCGGGGGATTGGAGACCCAGTACTTC.

This clone was detected once. V gene TRBV10-3 combines with J gene TRBJ2-3; D not resolved. The germline V and J ends were trimmed by 6 bases and 4 bases, with 11 bases remaining between them. Germline CDR1 reads ENHRY; CDR2 reads SYGVKD. CDR3 length: 13 residues. The CDR3 nucleotides are TGTGCCATCAGGCTAAGTCAGGCAGATACGCAGTATTTT. It encodes CAIRLSQADTQYF.

The DNA of the CDR3 is TGTGCCAGCAGCCAAGAAGGGGTGGCTAGCGGGGGGGGTGAGACCCAGTACTTC. Its translation: CASSQEGVASGGGETQYF. The chain joins TRBV4-2 to TRBJ2-5, with TRBD2 matching 12 bases. Germline-derived CDR1 and CDR2 are LGHNA and YNFKEQ. The CDR3 covers 18 residues. V lost 0 bases and J lost 5; bases outside the gene matches: 10.

This chain joins TRBV7-2 and TRBJ2-1; 9 nucleotides line up with TRBD2. V gave up 6 bases and J gave up 4 bases; unmatched junction bases: 7. Per the germline V gene, CDR1 is SGHTA and CDR2 is FQGNSA. The CDR3 covers 15 residues. Here the CDR3 DNA reads TGTGCCAGCAGGCTTAGCGGGAGAGTATACAATGAGCAGTTCTTC. As protein: CASRLSGRVYNEQFF. The full variable domain, with the rest looked up from reference TRBV7-2 and TRBJ2-1, is GAGVSQSPSNKVTEKGKDVELRCDPISGHTALYWYRQSLGQGLEFLIYFQGNSAPDKSGLPSDRFSAERTGGSVSTLTIQRTQQEDSAVYLCASRLSGRVYNEQFFGPGTRLTVL.

The gene calls are TRBV27 and TRBJ2-7, with D maybe TRBD2 (6 bases). Deletions cut 8 bases from V and 3 bases from J, with 11 bases between. The germline V gene encodes CDR1 MNHEY and CDR2 SMNVEV (reference sequence). The CDR3 totals 12 residues. The CDR3 DNA follows: TGTGCCAGCGGCGATAGCGGCTACGAGCAGTACTTC. Translation gives CASGDSGYEQYF.

This chain joins TRBV2 and TRBJ2-2; TRBD2 might be the D (6 bases). Looked up from germline, CDR1 is SNHLY and CDR2 is FYNNEI. The CDR3 has 14 amino acids. V shed 8 bases and J shed 4 bases, with 14 bases lying between them. DNA for the CDR3: TGTGCCAGCCTTGGGGGGAGGTTCACCGGGGAGCTGTTTTTT. Its translation: CASLGGRFTGELFF.

V is TRBV19 and J is TRBJ1-2; TRBD1 aligns across 8 bases. The CDR3 extends over 16 amino acids. Per the germline V gene, CDR1 is LNHDA and CDR2 is SQIVND (reference sequence). J lost 4 bases, V lost 4 bases, and 11 bases had no gene match. This chain's CDR3 is CASSRGGTGDSYGYTF. The CDR3 DNA follows: TGTGCCAGTAGTAGGGGGGGGACAGGTGACTCCTATGGCTACACCTTC. Variable domain in full (rest from reference TRBV19 and TRBJ1-2): DGGITQSPKYLFRKEGQNVTLSCEQNLNHDAMYWYRQDPGQGLRLIYYSQIVNDFQKGDIAEGYSVSREKKESFPLTVTSAQKNPTAFYLCASSRGGTGDSYGYTFGSGTRLTVV.

The V gene is TRBV29-1, the J gene TRBJ2-7; a weak D match, TRBD1 (5 bases). This CDR3 spans 13 amino acids. Trimming took 7 bases from V and 0 from J, leaving 13 bases between them. Germline-derived CDR1 and CDR2 are SQVTM and ANQGSEA. CDR3 sequence: CSARTSNSYEQYF. CDR3 DNA sequence: TGCAGCGCTAGGACATCGAACTCCTACGAGCAGTACTTC.

CDR3 coding DNA: TGTGCCAGCAGTGAAGCGGGTACCGGACAATCCTATGGCTACACCTTC. It translates to CASSEAGTGQSYGYTF. The chain carries TRBV6-1 and TRBJ1-2; D may be TRBD1 (5 bases). CDR1 is MNHNS, CDR2 SASEGT, per germline. Trimming shortened V by 0 bases and J by 4 bases, and 15 bases separated the two germline ends. The CDR3 length is 16 residues.

The J gene is TRBJ2-7, the V gene TRBV6-2 or TRBV6-3, with D maybe TRBD2 (5 bases). The V and J ends lost 5 bases and 5 bases respectively, with 13 bases between them. This CDR3 region has 13 residues. CDR1 is MNHEY, CDR2 SVGEGT, per germline. The CDR3 sequence is CASSNPLTNEQYF. The DNA for the CDR3 is TGTGCCAGCAGTAACCCCTTGACTAACGAGCAGTACTTC.

The rearrangement joins TRBV6-6 to TRBJ2-5, with 10 bases fitting TRBD1. Germline loops: CDR1 MNHNY, CDR2 SVGAGI (reference sequence). V gave up 1 base and J gave up 0 bases; unmatched junction bases: 2. CDR3 length: 16 residues. The CDR3 here is CASSYLDRGYQETQYF. CDR3 in DNA: TGTGCCAGCAGTTACTTGGACAGGGGGTACCAAGAGACCCAGTACTTC.

The chain carries TRBV6-2 or TRBV6-3 and TRBJ1-3, with D uncertain. Germline V gene sequence: CDR1 MNHEY, CDR2 SVGEGT. V dropped 0 bases and J dropped 4 bases, with 22 bases sitting between them. The CDR3 has 19 amino acids. CDR3 DNA: TGTGCCAGCAGTTACTCGCCGCCTTCACTGTCAGGCTCCGGAAACACCATATATTTT. The encoded protein is CASSYSPPSLSGSGNTIYF.

V is TRBV6-1 and J is TRBJ1-2, with a tentative D call TRBD1 (5 bases). CDR1 MNHNS and CDR2 SASEGT come from the germline V gene. Trimming removed 2 bases from V and 0 bases from J, with 16 bases in between. CDR3 length equals 17 residues. This chain's CDR3 is CASSEWGRVDPNYGYTF. The CDR3 DNA is TGTGCCAGCAGTGAATGGGGCAGGGTGGATCCTAACTATGGCTACACCTTC.

This chain joins TRBV7-8 and TRBJ2-7; 12 bases line up with TRBD2. The J segment lost 2 bases and the V segment lost 7 bases, leaving 9 bases of the junction unmatched. Per germline, CDR1 SGHVS and CDR2 FQNEAQ. The CDR3 has 16 residues. In DNA form, the CDR3 reads TGTGCCAGCACCCTGGGGGCTAGCGGGAGGGCCTACGAGCAGTACTTC. Translated: CASTLGASGRAYEQYF.

The chain combines TRBV9 with TRBJ2-5; a possible D gene is TRBD2 (7 bases). The CDR3 has 16 residues. Trimming removed 3 bases from V and 4 bases from J, with 19 bases in between. Germline V lookup: CDR1 SGDLS, CDR2 YYNGEE. CDR3 residues: CASSGSRGAASETQYF. Written as DNA, the CDR3 is TGTGCCAGCAGCGGTTCCCGGGGGGCAGCTTCAGAGACCCAGTACTTC.

The rearrangement joins TRBV24-1 to TRBJ2-6; D unclear. The CDR3 totals 14 residues. V lost 6 bases to trimming and J lost 2 bases, with 7 bases between them. Germline CDR1 reads KGHDR; CDR2 reads SFDVKD. CDR3 loop: CATSTDTGANVLTF. Here the CDR3 DNA reads TGTGCCACCAGTACCGACACTGGGGCCAACGTCCTGACTTTC.

The chain links TRBV5-1 to TRBJ1-1, with a weak D call TRBD1 (5 bases). Germline CDR1 is SGHRS and CDR2 is YFSETQ. The CDR3 sequence is 15 residues long. The V end lost 0 bases, the J end lost 2 bases, and 11 bases lay between the germline ends. CDR3 sequence: CASSLEGTGNTEAFF. The CDR3 DNA reads TGCGCCAGCAGCTTGGAGGGAACAGGAAACACTGAAGCTTTCTTT.

For the CDR3, the DNA is TGTGCCAGCAGTTTTCTGACAGGTAACAACGAGCAGTACTTC. It encodes CASSFLTGNNEQYF. V and J are TRBV27 and TRBJ2-7; D may be TRBD1 (6 bases). Germline-derived CDR1 and CDR2 are MNHEY and SMNVEV (reference sequence). V was cut by 3 bases and J by 5 bases, with 14 bases left in between. The CDR3 is made up of 14 amino acids.

This clone turned up a few times. The chain is built from TRBV19 and TRBJ1-5, with TRBD1 matching 7 bases. The J segment lost 3 bases and the V segment lost 4 bases, leaving 6 bases of the junction unmatched. Germline CDR1 reads LNHDA; CDR2 reads SQIVND (reference sequence). This CDR3 spans 15 amino acids. For the CDR3, the DNA is TGTGCCAGTAGTACATGGACAGGCTCCAATCAGCCCCAGCATTTT. This gives the protein CASSTWTGSNQPQHF.

This rearrangement joins TRBV12-3 or TRBV12-4 to TRBJ2-5; perhaps TRBD2 as D (5 bases). The CDR3 spans 13 residues. Trimming removed 3 bases at V and 9 bases at J, with 14 bases between. The CDR3 nucleotides are TGTGCCAGCAGTTTCAGGACTCCAGTGTCCCAGTACTTC. Encoded protein: CASSFRTPVSQYF.

This clone has only a few counts. The chain recombines TRBV6-5 with TRBJ2-1; TRBD2 aligns across 11 bases. CDR1 is MNHEY and CDR2 is SVGAGI in the germline V gene. V was clipped by 6 bases and J by 6 bases; unmatched bases: 7. The CDR3 has 15 residues. The CDR3: CASRVAGGHSNEQFF. The CDR3 DNA reads as TGTGCCAGCAGGGTAGCGGGAGGGCATAGCAATGAGCAGTTCTTC.

The chain joins TRBV30 to TRBJ2-1, with TRBD1 identical over 7 bases. The CDR3 totals 12 residues. With V trimmed by 5 bases and J by 9 bases, 7 bases remained unmatched. Looked up from germline, CDR1 is GTSNPN and CDR2 is SVGIG (reference sequence). The CDR3 nucleotides are TGTGCCTGGGACAGGGATCGGGGTGAGCAGTTCTTC. Protein: CAWDRDRGEQFF.

The gene calls are TRBV18 and TRBJ2-1, with 8 bases that match TRBD1. There are 15 residues in the CDR3. The germline V gene has CDR1 KGHSH and CDR2 LQKENI. V shed 5 bases and J 2 bases; nucleotides not matched to a gene: 5. CDR3 sequence (DNA): TGTGCCAGCTCAAACGGACAGGGAACCTACAATGAGCAGTTCTTC. This encodes CASSNGQGTYNEQFF.

This chain connects TRBV5-5 to TRBJ1-5, with 8 bases identical to TRBD1. This CDR3 has 14 amino acids. The V and J ends lost 2 bases and 5 bases, in that order; junction bases with no gene match: 3. From germline, CDR1 is SGHKS and CDR2 YYEKEE (reference sequence). The CDR3, as DNA: TGTGCCAGCAGCTTTCGGACAGGGCATCAGCCCCAGCATTTT. This codes for CASSFRTGHQPQHF.

The V and J genes are TRBV6-1 and TRBJ2-2; D might be TRBD1 (6 bases). The V gene lost 2 bases and the J gene lost 5 bases, with 9 bases spanning the gap. Germline V gene data show CDR1 as MNHNS and CDR2 as SASEGT. This CDR3 comprises 14 residues. The CDR3 spells CASSEPGVTGELFF. The CDR3 region has the DNA TGTGCCAGCAGTGAACCAGGGGTAACCGGGGAGCTGTTTTTT.